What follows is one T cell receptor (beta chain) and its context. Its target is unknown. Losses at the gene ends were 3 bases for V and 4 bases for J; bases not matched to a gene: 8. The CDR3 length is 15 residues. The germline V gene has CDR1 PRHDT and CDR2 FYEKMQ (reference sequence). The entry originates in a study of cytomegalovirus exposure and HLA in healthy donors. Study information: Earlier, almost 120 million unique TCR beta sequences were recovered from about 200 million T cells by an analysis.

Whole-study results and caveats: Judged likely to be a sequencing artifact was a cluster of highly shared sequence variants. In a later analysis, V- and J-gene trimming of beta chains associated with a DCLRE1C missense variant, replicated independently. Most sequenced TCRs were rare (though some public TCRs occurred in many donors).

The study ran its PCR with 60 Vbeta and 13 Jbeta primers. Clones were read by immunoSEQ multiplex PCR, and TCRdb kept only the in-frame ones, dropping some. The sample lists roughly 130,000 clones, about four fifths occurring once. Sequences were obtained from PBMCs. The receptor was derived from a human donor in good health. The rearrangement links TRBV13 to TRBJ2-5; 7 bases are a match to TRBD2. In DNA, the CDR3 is TGTGCCAGCAGCTTTCGGCCAGGCGGGGGAGAGACCCAGTACTTC. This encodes CASSFRPGGGETQYF.